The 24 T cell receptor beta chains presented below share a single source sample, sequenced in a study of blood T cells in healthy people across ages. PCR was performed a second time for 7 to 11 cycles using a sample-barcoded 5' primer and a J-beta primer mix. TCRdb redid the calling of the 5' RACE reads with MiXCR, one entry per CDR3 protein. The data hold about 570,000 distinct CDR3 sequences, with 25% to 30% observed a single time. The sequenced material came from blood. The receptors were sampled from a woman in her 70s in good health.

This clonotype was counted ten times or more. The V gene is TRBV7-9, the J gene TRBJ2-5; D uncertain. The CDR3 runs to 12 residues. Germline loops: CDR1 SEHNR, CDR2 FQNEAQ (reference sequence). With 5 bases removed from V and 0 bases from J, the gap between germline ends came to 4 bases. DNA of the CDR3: TGTGCCAGCAGCCGGGACCAAGAGACCCAGTACTTC. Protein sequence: CASSRDQETQYF.

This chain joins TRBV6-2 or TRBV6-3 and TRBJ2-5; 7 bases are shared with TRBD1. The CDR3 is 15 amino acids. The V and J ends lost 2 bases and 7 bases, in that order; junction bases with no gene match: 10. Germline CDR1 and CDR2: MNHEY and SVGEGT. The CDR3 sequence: CASSYGVTPGGTQYF. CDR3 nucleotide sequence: TGTGCCAGCAGTTACGGGGTCACCCCAGGGGGGACCCAGTACTTC.

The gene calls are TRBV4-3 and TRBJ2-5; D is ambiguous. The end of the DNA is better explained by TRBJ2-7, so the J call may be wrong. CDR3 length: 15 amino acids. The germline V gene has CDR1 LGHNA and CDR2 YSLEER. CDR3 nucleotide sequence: TGCGCCAGCAGCCAAGATAGAGGCAGTACCTACGAGCAGTACTTC. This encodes CASSQDRGSTYEQYF.

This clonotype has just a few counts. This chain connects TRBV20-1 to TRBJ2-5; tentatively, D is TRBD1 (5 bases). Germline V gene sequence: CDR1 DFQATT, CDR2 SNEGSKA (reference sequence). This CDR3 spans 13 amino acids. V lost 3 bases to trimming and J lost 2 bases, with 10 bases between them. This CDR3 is CSARQGKQETQYF. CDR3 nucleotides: TGCAGTGCTAGGCAGGGAAAACAAGAGACCCAGTACTTC.

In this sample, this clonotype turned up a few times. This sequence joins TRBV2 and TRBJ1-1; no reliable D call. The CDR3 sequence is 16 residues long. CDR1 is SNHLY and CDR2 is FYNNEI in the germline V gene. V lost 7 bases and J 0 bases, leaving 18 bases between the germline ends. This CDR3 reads CASTQTIDGLNTEAFF. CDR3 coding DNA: TGTGCCAGCACCCAAACAATTGACGGTTTGAACACTGAAGCTTTCTTT.

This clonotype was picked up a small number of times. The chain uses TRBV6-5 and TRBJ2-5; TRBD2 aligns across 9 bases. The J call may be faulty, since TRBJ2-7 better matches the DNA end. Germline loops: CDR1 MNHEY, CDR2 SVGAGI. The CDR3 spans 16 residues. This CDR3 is CASSYSSGGTSYEQYF. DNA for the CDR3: TGTGCCAGCAGTTACTCGAGCGGGGGGACCTCCTACGAGCAGTACTTC.

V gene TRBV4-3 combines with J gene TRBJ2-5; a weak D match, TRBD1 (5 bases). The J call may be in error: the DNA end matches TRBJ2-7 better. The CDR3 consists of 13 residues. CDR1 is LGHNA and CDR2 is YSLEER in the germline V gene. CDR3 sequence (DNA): TGCGCCAGCAGCCAAGAGCAGGGCTACGAGCAGTACTTC. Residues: CASSQEQGYEQYF.

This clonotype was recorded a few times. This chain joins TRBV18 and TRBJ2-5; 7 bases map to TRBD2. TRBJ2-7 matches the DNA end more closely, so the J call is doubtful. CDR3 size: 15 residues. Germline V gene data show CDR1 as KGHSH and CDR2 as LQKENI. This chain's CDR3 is CASSPPERDLCEQYF. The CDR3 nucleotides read TGTGCCAGCTCACCACCAGAGCGGGACCTCTGCGAGCAGTACTTC.

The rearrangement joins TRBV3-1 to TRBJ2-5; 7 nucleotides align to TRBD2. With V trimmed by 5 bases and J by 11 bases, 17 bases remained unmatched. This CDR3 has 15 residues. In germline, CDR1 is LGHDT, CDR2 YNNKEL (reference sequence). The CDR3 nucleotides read TGTGCCAGCAGCACATCGGGGAGCCGTCCCGGGGGGCAGTACTTC. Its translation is CASSTSGSRPGGQYF.

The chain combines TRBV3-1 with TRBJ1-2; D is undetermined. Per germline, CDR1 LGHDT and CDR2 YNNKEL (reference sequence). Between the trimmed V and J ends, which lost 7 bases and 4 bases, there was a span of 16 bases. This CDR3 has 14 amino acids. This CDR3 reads CASNDGPLSYGYTF. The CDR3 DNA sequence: TGTGCCAGCAATGATGGACCCTTAAGCTATGGCTACACCTTC.

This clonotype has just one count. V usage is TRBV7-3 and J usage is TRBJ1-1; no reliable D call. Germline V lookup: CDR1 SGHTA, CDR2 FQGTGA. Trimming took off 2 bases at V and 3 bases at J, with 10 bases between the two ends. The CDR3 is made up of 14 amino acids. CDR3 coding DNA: TGTGCCAGCAGCTTAGGCCGCCTGGACACTGAAGCTTTCTTT. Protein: CASSLGRLDTEAFF.

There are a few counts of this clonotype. The CDR3 protein is CASSVAMVGTEAFF. CDR3 bases: TGTGCCAGCAGCGTAGCGATGGTGGGCACTGAAGCTTTCTTT. The chain is built from TRBV9 and TRBJ1-1; no reliable D call. There are 14 residues in the CDR3. CDR1 and CDR2 (germline): SGDLS, YYNGEE. Trimming cost V 0 bases and J 4 bases, with 10 bases left between them.

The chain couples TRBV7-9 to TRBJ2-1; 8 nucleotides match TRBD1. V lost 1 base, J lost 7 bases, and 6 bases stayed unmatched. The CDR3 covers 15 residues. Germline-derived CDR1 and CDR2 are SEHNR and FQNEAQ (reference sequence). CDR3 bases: TGTGCCAGCAGCTTAGGACAGGGGCCCGTGAATGAGCAGTTCTTC. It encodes CASSLGQGPVNEQFF.

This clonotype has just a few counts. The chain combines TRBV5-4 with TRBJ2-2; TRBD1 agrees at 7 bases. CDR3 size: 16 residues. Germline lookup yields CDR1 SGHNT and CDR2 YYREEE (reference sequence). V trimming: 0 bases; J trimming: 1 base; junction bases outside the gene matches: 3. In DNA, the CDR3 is TGTGCCAGCAGCTTGGCGGGACAGAGGAACACCGGGGAGCTGTTTTTT. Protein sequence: CASSLAGQRNTGELFF.

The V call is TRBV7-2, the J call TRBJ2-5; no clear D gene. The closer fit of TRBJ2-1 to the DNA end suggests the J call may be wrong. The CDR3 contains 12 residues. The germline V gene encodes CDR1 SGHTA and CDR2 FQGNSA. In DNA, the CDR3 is TGTGCCAGCAGCTCTTTTCGCAATGAGCAGTTCTTC. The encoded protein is CASSSFRNEQFF.

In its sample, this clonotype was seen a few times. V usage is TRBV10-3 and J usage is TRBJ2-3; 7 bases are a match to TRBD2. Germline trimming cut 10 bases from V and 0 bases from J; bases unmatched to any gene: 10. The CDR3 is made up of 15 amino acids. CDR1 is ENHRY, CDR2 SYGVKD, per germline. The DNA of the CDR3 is TGTGCCACGACCCGGGAGGCTTCTAGCACAGATACGCAGTATTTT. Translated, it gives CATTREASSTDTQYF.

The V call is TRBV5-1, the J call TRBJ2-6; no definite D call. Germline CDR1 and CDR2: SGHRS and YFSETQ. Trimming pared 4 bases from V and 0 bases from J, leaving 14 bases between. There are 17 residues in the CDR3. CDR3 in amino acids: CASSPIWRISGANVLTF. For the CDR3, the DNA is TGCGCCAGCAGCCCTATTTGGCGGATCTCTGGGGCCAACGTCCTGACTTTC. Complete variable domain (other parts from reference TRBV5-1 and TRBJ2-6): KAGVTQTPRYLIKTRGQQVTLSCSPISGHRSVSWYQQTPGQGLQFLFEYFSETQRNKGNFPGRFSGRQFSNSRSEMNVSTLELGDSALYLCASSPIWRISGANVLTFGAGSRLTVL.

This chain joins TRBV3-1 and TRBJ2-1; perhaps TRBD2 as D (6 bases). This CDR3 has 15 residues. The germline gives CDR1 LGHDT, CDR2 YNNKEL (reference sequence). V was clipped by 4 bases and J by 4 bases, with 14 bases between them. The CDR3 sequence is CASSLTGGPYNEQFF. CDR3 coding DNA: TGTGCCAGCAGCCTCACCGGGGGTCCGTACAATGAGCAGTTCTTC.

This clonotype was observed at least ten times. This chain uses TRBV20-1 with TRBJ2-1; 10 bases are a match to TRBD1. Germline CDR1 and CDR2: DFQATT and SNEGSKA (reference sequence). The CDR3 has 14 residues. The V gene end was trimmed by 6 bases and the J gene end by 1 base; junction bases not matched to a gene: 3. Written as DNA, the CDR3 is TGCAGTGCGGGGGACAGGGGATCCTACAATGAGCAGTTCTTC. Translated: CSAGDRGSYNEQFF.

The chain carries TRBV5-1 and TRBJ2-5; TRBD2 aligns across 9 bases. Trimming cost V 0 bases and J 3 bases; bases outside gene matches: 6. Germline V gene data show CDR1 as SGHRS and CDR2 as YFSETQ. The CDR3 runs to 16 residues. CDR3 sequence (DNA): TGCGCCAGCAGCTTGGCCCGCGGGGGGGTCAAAGAGACCCAGTACTTC. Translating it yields CASSLARGGVKETQYF.

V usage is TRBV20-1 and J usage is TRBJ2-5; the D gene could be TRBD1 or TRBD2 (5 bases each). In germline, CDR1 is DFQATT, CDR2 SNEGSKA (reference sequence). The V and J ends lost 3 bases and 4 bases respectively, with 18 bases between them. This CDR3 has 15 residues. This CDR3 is CSASGWDPRRETQYF. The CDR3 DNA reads TGCAGTGCTAGTGGGTGGGACCCTAGACGAGAGACCCAGTACTTC.

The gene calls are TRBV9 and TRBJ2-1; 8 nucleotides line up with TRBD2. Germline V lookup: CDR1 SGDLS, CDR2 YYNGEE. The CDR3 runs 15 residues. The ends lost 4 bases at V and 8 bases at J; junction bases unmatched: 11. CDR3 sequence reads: CASSTSGGPAHEQFF. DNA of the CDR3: TGTGCCAGCAGCACAAGCGGGGGCCCGGCCCATGAGCAGTTCTTC.

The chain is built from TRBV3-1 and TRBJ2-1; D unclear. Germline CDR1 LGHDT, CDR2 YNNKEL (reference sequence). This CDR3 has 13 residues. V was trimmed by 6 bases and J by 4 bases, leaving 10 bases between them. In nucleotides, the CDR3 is TGTGCCAGCAGGAACACCCAGTACAATGAGCAGTTCTTC. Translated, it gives CASRNTQYNEQFF.

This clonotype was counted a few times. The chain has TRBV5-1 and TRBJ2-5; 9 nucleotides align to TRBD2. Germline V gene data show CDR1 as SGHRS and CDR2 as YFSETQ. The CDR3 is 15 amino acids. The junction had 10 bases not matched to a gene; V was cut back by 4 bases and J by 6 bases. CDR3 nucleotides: TGCGCCAGCAGCCTCAGCGGGGGGACTGATCAGACCCAGTACTTC. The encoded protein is CASSLSGGTDQTQYF.